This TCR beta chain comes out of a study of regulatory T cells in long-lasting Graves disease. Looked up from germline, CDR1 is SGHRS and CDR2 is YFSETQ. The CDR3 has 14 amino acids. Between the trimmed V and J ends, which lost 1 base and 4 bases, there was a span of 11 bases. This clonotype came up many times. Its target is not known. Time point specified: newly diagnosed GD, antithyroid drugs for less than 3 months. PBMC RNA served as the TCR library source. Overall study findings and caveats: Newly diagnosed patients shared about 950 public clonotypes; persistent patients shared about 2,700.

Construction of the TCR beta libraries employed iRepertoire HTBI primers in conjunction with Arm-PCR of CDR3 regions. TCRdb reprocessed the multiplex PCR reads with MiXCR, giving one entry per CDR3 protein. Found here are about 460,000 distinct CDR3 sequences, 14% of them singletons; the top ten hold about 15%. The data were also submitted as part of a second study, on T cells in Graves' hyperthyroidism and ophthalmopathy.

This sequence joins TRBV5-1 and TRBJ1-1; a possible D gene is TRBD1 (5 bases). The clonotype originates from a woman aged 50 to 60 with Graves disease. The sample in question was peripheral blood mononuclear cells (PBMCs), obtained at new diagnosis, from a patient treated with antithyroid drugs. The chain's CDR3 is CASSLREGSTEAFF. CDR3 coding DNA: TGCGCCAGCAGCTTGCGGGAGGGGTCCACTGAAGCTTTCTTT. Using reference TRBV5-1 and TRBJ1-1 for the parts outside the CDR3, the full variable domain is KAGVTQTPRYLIKTRGQQVTLSCSPISGHRSVSWYQQTPGQGLQFLFEYFSETQRNKGNFPGRFSGRQFSNSRSEMNVSTLELGDSALYLCASSLREGSTEAFFGQGTRLTVV.